The 20 T cell receptor beta chains below all came from one sample that was sequenced in a study of T cell repertoires in cytomegalovirus infection. Their specific antigens are unknown. Each CDR3 protein is one row after TCRdb ran MiXCR on the reads. Of about 470,000 distinct CDR3 sequences detected, about 42% appear once; the ten largest clones hold 43%. The sequences come from cultured PBMCs, collected from culture after CMV antigen stimulation. The source is a human donor in good health (CMV status not recorded). Some clones in this sample may be carry-over from other donors' samples.

This clonotype was detected a few times. J is TRBJ2-3 and V is TRBV14; D not certain. Germline assignment: CDR1 SGHDN and CDR2 FVKESK. V gave up 1 base and J gave up 4 bases, with 15 bases separating them. The CDR3 length is 16 residues. The CDR3, as DNA: TGTGCCAGCAGCCAAGCTACGGACCTCGCAGCAGATACGCAGTATTTT. Its translation is CASSQATDLAADTQYF.

The chain couples TRBV6-2 or TRBV6-3 to TRBJ2-7; no firm D call. CDR1 is MNHEY and CDR2 is SVGEGT in the germline V gene. The CDR3 totals 13 residues. Trimming left V 1 base short and J 2 bases short, with 6 bases between. CDR3 loop: CASSYYGAYEQYF. The DNA of the CDR3 is TGTGCCAGCAGTTACTACGGAGCCTACGAGCAGTACTTC.

The chain carries TRBV15 and TRBJ2-3, with D perhaps TRBD1 (6 bases). Looked up from germline, CDR1 is LNHNV and CDR2 is YYDKDF (reference sequence). V was trimmed by 4 bases and J by 2 bases, leaving 19 bases between them. There are 17 residues in the CDR3. For the CDR3, the DNA is TGTGCCACCAGCAAAGGACAGCCTGACTTCCCCACAGATACGCAGTATTTT. This gives the protein CATSKGQPDFPTDTQYF.

The chain is built from TRBV27 and TRBJ1-5; tentatively, D is TRBD1 (5 bases). Germline V lookup: CDR1 MNHEY, CDR2 SMNVEV (reference sequence). This CDR3 spans 17 amino acids. The V end was cut by 5 bases, the J end by 7 bases, with 24 bases between. The CDR3 is CASSTETEYKSGQPQHF. The CDR3 bases are TGTGCCAGCAGTACGGAGACAGAATACAAAAGTGGGCAGCCCCAGCATTTT.

This clonotype was counted at least ten times. This rearrangement joins TRBV28 to TRBJ1-5; no clear D. This CDR3 contains 13 residues. Trimming pared 0 bases from V and 7 bases from J, leaving 7 bases between. CDR1 is MDHEN, CDR2 SYDVKM, per germline. The CDR3: CASSLWGGQPQHF. The DNA of the CDR3 is TGTGCCAGCAGTTTATGGGGAGGCCAGCCCCAGCATTTT.

V is TRBV7-2 and J is TRBJ1-6, with no clear D. Germline assignment: CDR1 SGHTA and CDR2 FQGNSA. Trimming shortened V by 8 bases and J by 9 bases, and 14 bases separated the two germline ends. The CDR3 extends over 13 amino acids. CDR3 in amino acids: CASRSVPGSPLHF. The DNA of the CDR3 is TGTGCCAGCCGGAGCGTTCCCGGTTCACCCCTCCACTTT.

The sample holds a few counts of this clonotype. The CDR3 DNA reads as TGTGCCAGCAGCTTAAACAGGAACTACGAGCAGTACTTC. It encodes CASSLNRNYEQYF. The chain combines TRBV7-9 with TRBJ2-7; possibly TRBD1 for D (5 bases). The germline V gene has CDR1 SEHNR and CDR2 FQNEAQ (reference sequence). The CDR3 extends over 13 amino acids. With 2 bases removed from V and 3 bases from J, the gap between germline ends came to 8 bases. The full variable domain, rest sourced from reference TRBV7-9 and TRBJ2-7, is DTGVSQNPRHKITKRGQNVTFRCDPISEHNRLYWYRQTLGQGPEFLTYFQNEAQLEKSRLLSDRFSAERPKGSFSTLEIQRTEQGDSAMYLCASSLNRNYEQYFGPGTRLTVT.

This clonotype occurred many times. The rearrangement uses TRBV7-2 and TRBJ2-5; 10 positions match TRBD2. In germline, CDR1 is SGHTA, CDR2 FQGNSA. The CDR3 sequence is 17 residues long. Trimming cost V 0 bases and J 4 bases; bases outside gene matches: 8. The CDR3 DNA reads as TGTGCCAGCAGCTTAGCTGGGCTAGCGGGGGTTGGAGAGACCCAGTACTTC. It specifies CASSLAGLAGVGETQYF. Variable domain in full (rest from reference TRBV7-2 and TRBJ2-5): GAGVSQSPSNKVTEKGKDVELRCDPISGHTALYWYRQSLGQGLEFLIYFQGNSAPDKSGLPSDRFSAERTGGSVSTLTIQRTQQEDSAVYLCASSLAGLAGVGETQYFGPGTRLLVL.

This clonotype turned up a few times. The chain couples TRBV12-3 or TRBV12-4 to TRBJ2-2; D ambiguous. The CDR3 runs to 13 residues. Trimming stripped 8 bases from V and 3 bases from J, with 10 bases between. The CDR3 region is CASSLRDTGELFF. Written as DNA, the CDR3 is TGTGCCAGCTCACTCAGAGACACCGGGGAGCTGTTTTTT.

The V gene is TRBV12-3 or TRBV12-4, the J gene TRBJ1-1; D might be TRBD1 (6 bases). The CDR3 has 13 amino acids. Trimming shortened V by 5 bases and J by 4 bases, and 11 bases separated the two germline ends. The CDR3 nucleotides read TGTGCCAGCAGTCCGACAGGTTTCACTGAAGCTTTCTTT. This gives the protein CASSPTGFTEAFF.

This clonotype showed up just once. The chain is built from TRBV19 and TRBJ1-2; weak D call: TRBD1 (6 bases). CDR1 and CDR2 from the germline V gene are LNHDA and SQIVND (reference sequence). V lost 5 bases and J lost 8, with 18 bases in between. This CDR3 is 14 amino acids long. The CDR3 reads CASSPQSGAKGYTF. As DNA, the CDR3 is TGTGCCAGTAGTCCCCAATCGGGGGCGAAAGGCTACACCTTC.

This clonotype has a handful of counts. The chain joins TRBV5-4 to TRBJ2-2; 7 bases line up with TRBD2. CDR1 is SGHNT and CDR2 is YYREEE in the germline V gene (reference sequence). The CDR3 length is 13 residues. V gave up 6 bases and J gave up 7 bases; unmatched junction bases: 6. The CDR3 DNA reads as TGTGCCAGCATGGCGGGAGCCCACGGGGAGCTGTTTTTT. Protein: CASMAGAHGELFF.

The chain recombines TRBV10-1 with TRBJ2-7, with 9 bases matching TRBD1. The V segment lost 2 bases and the J segment 2 bases; nucleotides outside the gene matches: 7. Germline values: CDR1 WNHNN, CDR2 SYGVQD (reference sequence). This CDR3 comprises 16 residues. The CDR3 DNA reads as TGCGCCAGCAGTGAGCCCGGACAGGGGTCAACCTACGAGCAGTACTTC. Translation gives CASSEPGQGSTYEQYF.

The J gene is TRBJ2-7, the V gene TRBV7-6; TRBD2 matches 8 bases. Losses at the gene ends were 0 bases for V and 2 bases for J; bases not matched to a gene: 6. The CDR3 runs 16 residues. In germline, CDR1 is SGHVS, CDR2 FNYEAQ. The CDR3 bases are TGTGCCAGCAGCTTAGCGTCGGGACTAGAACCCTACGAGCAGTACTTC. It codes for CASSLASGLEPYEQYF.

The chain joins TRBV5-1 to TRBJ2-1; D not resolved. The CDR3 is 17 residues long. Germline CDR1 SGHRS, CDR2 YFSETQ. V lost 4 bases, J lost 8 bases, and 25 bases lay in between. The CDR3 DNA reads TGCGCCAGCAGCAGCTACGGACGGACGGTGATTGACGATGAGCAGTTCTTC. Translation: CASSSYGRTVIDDEQFF.

The V and J genes are TRBV28 and TRBJ2-5, with 10 bases that match TRBD2. The CDR3 runs 16 residues. CDR1 is MDHEN, CDR2 SYDVKM, per germline. Trimming cost V 6 bases and J 1 base; bases outside gene matches: 8. The CDR3 coding sequence is TGTGCCAGCAGCCTCGGACTAGCGGTCACCCAAGAGACCCAGTACTTC. Its protein product is CASSLGLAVTQETQYF. The whole variable domain, filled in from reference TRBV28 and TRBJ2-5, reads DVKVTQSSRYLVKRTGEKVFLECVQDMDHENMFWYRQDPGLGLRLIYFSYDVKMKEKGDIPEGYSVSREKKERFSLILESASTNQTSMYLCASSLGLAVTQETQYFGPGTRLLVL.

The rearrangement joins TRBV28 to TRBJ1-1; a possible D gene is TRBD1 (6 bases). This CDR3 spans 12 amino acids. V was shortened by 2 bases and J by 11 bases, with 12 bases between the two germline ends. Germline V CDR1 and CDR2: MDHEN, SYDVKM. The CDR3 DNA reads TGTGCCAGCAGTTTACGTCAGGGGTCGGCTTTCTTT. Its protein is CASSLRQGSAFF.

Here the CDR3 DNA reads TGTGCCAGCAGTTACTCGCCGGTGGGGCAGGACGGTTCACCCCTCCACTTT. This translates into CASSYSPVGQDGSPLHF. J is TRBJ1-6 and V is TRBV6-5, with D possibly matching TRBD1 (5 bases). The CDR3 spans 17 residues. CDR1 and CDR2 from the germline V gene are MNHEY and SVGAGI. The V and J ends lost 0 bases and 9 bases respectively, with 18 bases between them.

The V call is TRBV7-6, the J call TRBJ2-5; D perhaps matches TRBD1 (5 bases). CDR3 length: 14 amino acids. CDR1 and CDR2 (germline): SGHVS, FNYEAQ. The germline V and J ends were trimmed by 5 bases and 5 bases, with 15 bases remaining between them. The CDR3 is CASSQSSGLETQYF. The CDR3 bases are TGTGCCAGCAGCCAGTCGTCAGGGCTGGAGACCCAGTACTTC.

This clonotype appeared a few times. The chain joins TRBV2 to TRBJ2-2; D is unresolved. The germline CDR1 and CDR2 sequences are SNHLY and FYNNEI. The V gene lost 4 bases and the J gene lost 6 bases, with 9 bases spanning the gap. CDR3 size: 13 residues. This chain's CDR3 is CASSVHSSGELFF. CDR3 sequence (DNA): TGTGCCAGCAGTGTACACAGTTCCGGGGAGCTGTTTTTT. Drawing the rest from reference TRBV2 and TRBJ2-2, the complete variable domain is EPEVTQTPSHQVTQMGQEVILRCVPISNHLYFYWYRQILGQKVEFLVSFYNNEISEKSEIFDDQFSVERPDGSNFTLKIRSTKLEDSAMYFCASSVHSSGELFFGEGSRLTVL.